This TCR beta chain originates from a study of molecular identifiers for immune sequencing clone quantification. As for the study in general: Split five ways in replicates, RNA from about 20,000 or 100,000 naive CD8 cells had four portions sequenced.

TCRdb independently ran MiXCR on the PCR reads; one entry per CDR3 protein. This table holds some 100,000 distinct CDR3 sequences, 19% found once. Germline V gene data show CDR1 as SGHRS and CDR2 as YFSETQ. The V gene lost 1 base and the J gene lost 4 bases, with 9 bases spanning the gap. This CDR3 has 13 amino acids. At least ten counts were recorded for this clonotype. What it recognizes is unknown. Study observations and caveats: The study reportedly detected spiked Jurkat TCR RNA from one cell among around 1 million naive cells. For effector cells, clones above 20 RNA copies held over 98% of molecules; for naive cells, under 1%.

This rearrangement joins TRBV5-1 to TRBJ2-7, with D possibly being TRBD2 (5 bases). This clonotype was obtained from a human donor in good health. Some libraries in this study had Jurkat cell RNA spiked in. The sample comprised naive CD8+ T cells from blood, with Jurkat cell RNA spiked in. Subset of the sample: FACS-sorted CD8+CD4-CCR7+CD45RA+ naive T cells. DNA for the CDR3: TGCGCCAGCAGCTTGTCCGGACTTTACGAGCAGTACTTC. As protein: CASSLSGLYEQYF.